The 24 T cell receptor beta chains given below trace back to one sample, sequenced in a study of T cell changes during pregnancy in multiple sclerosis. Assay: immunoSEQ multiplex PCR; the TCRdb copy retains only in-frame clones and omits some. The sample has about 59,000 clones; around 95% are singletons. Sequences were derived from CD4+ T cells from peripheral blood mononuclear cells, sampled before pregnancy. Receptor source: a female donor with multiple sclerosis, enrolled in a pregnancy study.

This clone came up once. The chain employs TRBV7-9 and TRBJ2-2; 13 positions match TRBD2. The CDR3 loop spans 15 amino acids. Germline V gives CDR1 SEHNR, CDR2 FQNEAQ (reference sequence). The junction had 5 bases not matched to a gene; V was cut back by 8 bases and J by 5 bases. CDR3 sequence reads: CASPMGLAGTGELFF. The CDR3 nucleotides are TGTGCCAGCCCAATGGGACTAGCGGGAACCGGGGAGCTGTTTTTT.

V and J are TRBV9 and TRBJ2-2, with TRBD2 matching over 9 bases. Per germline, CDR1 SGDLS and CDR2 YYNGEE. This CDR3 has 15 residues. The V gene end was trimmed by 5 bases and the J gene end by 5 bases; junction bases not matched to a gene: 7. The CDR3 nucleotides read TGTGCCAGCAGTACGCTAGCGGGACATACCGGGGAGCTGTTTTTT. This sequence encodes CASSTLAGHTGELFF.

The rearrangement links TRBV4-1 to TRBJ2-1; 8 positions match TRBD2. From germline, CDR1 is MGHRA and CDR2 YSYEKL. The CDR3 is 18 residues long. V was pared by 0 bases and J by 0 bases, with 7 bases of the junction left unmatched. The CDR3 protein is CASSQDRQLAGSYNEQFF. The CDR3 DNA reads as TGCGCCAGCAGCCAAGATCGTCAGCTAGCGGGCTCCTACAATGAGCAGTTCTTC.

This rearrangement joins TRBV30 to TRBJ1-5; D is unclear. The CDR3 totals 15 residues. The germline V gene encodes CDR1 GTSNPN and CDR2 SVGIG (reference sequence). The V gene lost 2 bases and the J gene lost 4 bases, with 15 bases spanning the gap. The DNA of the CDR3 is TGTGCCTGGAGTCATGGTTCGGGGAGAAATCAGCCCCAGCATTTT. Translated: CAWSHGSGRNQPQHF.

This chain joins TRBV4-3 and TRBJ2-7; 10 bases are shared with TRBD2. The V gene end was trimmed by 0 bases and the J gene end by 2 bases; junction bases not matched to a gene: 1. Germline loops: CDR1 LGHNA, CDR2 YSLEER. CDR3 length: 15 residues. Written as DNA, the CDR3 is TGCGCCAGCAGCCAAGAGCTAGCGGGAGCCTACGAGCAGTACTTC. Translation: CASSQELAGAYEQYF.

The J gene is TRBJ2-3, the V gene TRBV7-3, with 15 bases that match TRBD2. Germline trimming cut 2 bases from V and 6 bases from J; bases unmatched to any gene: 9. CDR3 length: 18 residues. Germline V gene lookup returns CDR1 SGHTA and CDR2 FQGTGA. CDR3 coding DNA: TGTGCCAGCAGCTTAGGGGGGACTAGCGGGAGGTCCCGCGATACGCAGTATTTT. Its translation is CASSLGGTSGRSRDTQYF.

The chain employs TRBV2 and TRBJ2-7, with 8 bases fitting TRBD2. CDR1 and CDR2 from the germline V gene are SNHLY and FYNNEI. V shed 3 bases and J 0 bases; nucleotides not matched to a gene: 7. This CDR3 has 16 residues. CDR3 sequence reads: CASSDWRSGSSYEQYF. In nucleotides, the CDR3 is TGTGCCAGCAGTGATTGGAGGAGCGGGAGCTCCTACGAGCAGTACTTC.

The V call is TRBV6-5, the J call TRBJ2-1; TRBD1 matches at 9 bases. Germline CDR1 and CDR2: MNHEY and SVGAGI. With V trimmed by 10 bases and J by 4 bases, 8 bases remained unmatched. The CDR3 extends over 14 amino acids. The CDR3 region has the DNA TGTGCCAAAAAAAGGACAGGGGTTTACAATGAGCAGTTCTTC. Residues: CAKKRTGVYNEQFF.

This chain links TRBV5-4 with TRBJ1-1, with D perhaps TRBD1 (6 bases). Germline-derived CDR1 and CDR2 are SGHNT and YYREEE (reference sequence). The CDR3 covers 14 residues. The V end was cut by 0 bases, the J end by 5 bases, with 11 bases between. CDR3 in amino acids: CASSLEAGVTEAFF. Written as DNA, the CDR3 is TGTGCCAGCAGCTTGGAGGCAGGGGTGACTGAAGCTTTCTTT.

This rearrangement joins TRBV30 to TRBJ2-7; no firm D call. CDR1 GTSNPN and CDR2 SVGIG come from the germline V gene (reference sequence). The CDR3 is made up of 13 amino acids. Trimming took 1 base from V and 2 from J, leaving 9 bases between them. The CDR3 region is CAWSGQIPYEQYF. CDR3 nucleotide sequence: TGTGCCTGGAGTGGTCAGATACCCTACGAGCAGTACTTC.

The chain combines TRBV18 with TRBJ2-7; D is possibly TRBD2 (5 bases). The CDR3 has 14 residues. Trimming pared 6 bases from V and 2 bases from J, leaving 14 bases between. Germline CDR1 KGHSH, CDR2 LQKENI. The CDR3 region is CASSGVSRAYEQYF. CDR3 nucleotides: TGTGCCAGCTCCGGGGTTTCGAGGGCCTACGAGCAGTACTTC.

This clone is a singleton in its sample. This chain uses TRBV4-1 with TRBJ1-2, with D perhaps TRBD1 (6 bases). V was clipped by 2 bases and J by 4 bases, with 14 bases between them. CDR1 and CDR2 from the germline V gene are MGHRA and YSYEKL. The CDR3 length is 15 residues. The CDR3 loop reads CASSQPSGAPYGYTF. CDR3 DNA sequence: TGCGCCAGCAGCCAACCGTCAGGGGCCCCCTATGGCTACACCTTC.

This chain uses TRBV29-1 with TRBJ2-1, with 8 bases that match TRBD2. V trimming: 8 bases; J trimming: 6 bases; junction bases outside the gene matches: 12. The CDR3 loop spans 14 amino acids. Germline CDR1 SQVTM, CDR2 ANQGSEA. The CDR3 bases are TGCAGCACAAAGCGGGAGCCCGTAATCAATGAGCAGTTCTTC. Translation gives CSTKREPVINEQFF.

A single count supports this clone. This chain connects TRBV27 to TRBJ2-5; perhaps TRBD1 as D (6 bases). Between the trimmed V and J ends, which lost 0 bases and 7 bases, there was a span of 18 bases. The germline V gene has CDR1 MNHEY and CDR2 SMNVEV (reference sequence). The CDR3 contains 16 residues. The CDR3 coding sequence is TGTGCCAGCAGTTTATCTCGGGACACCACACAGGGGACCCAGTACTTC. It yields the protein CASSLSRDTTQGTQYF.

The V and J genes are TRBV5-6 and TRBJ2-7; perhaps TRBD1 as D (6 bases). Germline-derived CDR1 and CDR2 are SGHDT and YYEEEE. The CDR3 has 13 amino acids. V was clipped by 2 bases and J by 6 bases, with 12 bases between them. The CDR3 region is CASSFPTGPEQYF. The CDR3 nucleotides read TGTGCCAGCAGCTTCCCAACAGGGCCCGAGCAGTACTTC.

V and J are TRBV29-1 and TRBJ1-1, with D perhaps matching TRBD1 (5 bases). The CDR3 has 13 residues. V was trimmed by 4 bases and J by 7 bases, leaving 16 bases between them. Germline V gives CDR1 SQVTM, CDR2 ANQGSEA. The CDR3 region has the DNA TGCAGCGTTGTAGTACACCTCGGGGGTGAAGCTTTCTTT. Amino acids: CSVVVHLGGEAFF. Full variable domain (remainder filled in from reference TRBV29-1 and TRBJ1-1): SAVISQKPSRDICQRGTSLTIQCQVDSQVTMMFWYRQQPGQSLTLIATANQGSEATYESGFVIDKFPISRPNLTFSTLTVSNMSPEDSSIYLCSVVVHLGGEAFFGQGTRLTVV.

The CDR3 nucleotides read TGTGCCACCACGCATCGGACAGGGTCGGATGAAAAACTGTTTTTT. Translated: CATTHRTGSDEKLFF. This rearrangement joins TRBV2 to TRBJ1-4; TRBD1 aligns across 8 bases. V was clipped by 10 bases and J by 6 bases; unmatched bases: 13. Looked up from germline, CDR1 is SNHLY and CDR2 is FYNNEI. The CDR3 totals 15 residues.

The chain has TRBV28 and TRBJ2-2, with D possibly being TRBD2 (6 bases). Trimming pared 6 bases from V and 0 bases from J, leaving 14 bases between. Germline lookup yields CDR1 MDHEN and CDR2 SYDVKM. The CDR3 has 16 amino acids. CDR3 sequence: CASRRIAVANTGELFF. The CDR3 DNA reads TGTGCCAGCAGGAGAATAGCGGTAGCGAACACCGGGGAGCTGTTTTTT.

The chain carries TRBV4-1 and TRBJ2-1; weak D call: TRBD2 (6 bases). The germline gives CDR1 MGHRA, CDR2 YSYEKL. V dropped 4 bases and J dropped 0 bases, with 25 bases sitting between them. The CDR3 length is 20 residues. Written as DNA, the CDR3 is TGCGCCAGCAGCCGGACCGGGACTTTGCGTTTCGGGAGCTCCTACAATGAGCAGTTCTTC. Protein product: CASSRTGTLRFGSSYNEQFF.

The J gene is TRBJ2-7, the V gene TRBV19; 7 positions agree with TRBD2. V gave up 4 bases and J gave up 4 bases; unmatched junction bases: 7. The CDR3 loop spans 14 amino acids. From germline, CDR1 is LNHDA and CDR2 SQIVND (reference sequence). CDR3: CASSSFGTTYEQYF. CDR3 in DNA: TGTGCCAGTAGTAGCTTTGGGACTACTTACGAGCAGTACTTC.

This clone was detected only a few times. The chain joins TRBV27 to TRBJ1-1; D not resolved. Germline V gene lookup returns CDR1 MNHEY and CDR2 SMNVEV (reference sequence). Trimming shortened V by 6 bases and J by 3 bases, and 14 bases separated the two germline ends. This CDR3 spans 14 amino acids. Here the CDR3 reads CASRPQQRYTEAFF. The CDR3 nucleotides read TGTGCCAGCAGGCCCCAACAGAGATACACTGAAGCTTTCTTT.

The chain couples TRBV28 to TRBJ1-1; 9 bases align to TRBD1. J lost 5 bases, V lost 5 bases, and 9 bases had no gene match. Germline V gene data show CDR1 as MDHEN and CDR2 as SYDVKM. The CDR3 sequence is 15 residues long. The CDR3 nucleotides are TGTGCCAGCAGTGGGGCGGGGACAGGGAGGACTGAAGCTTTCTTT. Amino acid sequence: CASSGAGTGRTEAFF.

V usage is TRBV7-2 and J usage is TRBJ1-2, with a possible D match to TRBD1 (5 bases). This CDR3 spans 15 amino acids. Germline V gene data show CDR1 as SGHTA and CDR2 as FQGNSA. V was pared by 5 bases and J by 3 bases, with 16 bases between. The CDR3, as DNA: TGTGCCAGCAGCACGCACGGCAGGGTTGACTATGGCTACACCTTC. Translation gives CASSTHGRVDYGYTF.

The V gene is TRBV27, the J gene TRBJ2-7; D may be TRBD1 (6 bases). The CDR3 contains 15 residues. The germline V gene has CDR1 MNHEY and CDR2 SMNVEV (reference sequence). Trimming removed 5 bases from V and 4 bases from J, with 18 bases in between. CDR3 protein: CASSPYTGNHYEQYF. In nucleotides, the CDR3 is TGTGCCAGCAGTCCGTATACAGGGAATCATTACGAGCAGTACTTC.